This T cell receptor beta chain was sequenced during a study of blood T cell repertoires in COVID-19. Turning to the study itself: COVID-19 samples from acute and convalescent phases originated in the United States, Italy and Spain. In each case, the material was cDNA or gDNA derived from T cells, B-cell-depleted T cells, or PBMCs.

Trimming cost V 10 bases and J 6 bases; bases outside gene matches: 16. Germline values: CDR1 SGDLS, CDR2 YYNGEE. The CDR3 is 16 residues long. How the authors handled the data: Quantification of nucleated cells was approximated via reference gene primer amplification. The data were produced by immunoSEQ multiplex PCR, yet TCRdb's version contains in-frame clones alone and is incomplete. That table supplies the V and J calls and clone size; D and trimming were determined from the DNA. The sample lists approximately 90,000 clones, about nine tenths occurring once. Sequenced sample: peripheral blood. V usage is TRBV9 and J usage is TRBJ2-2; 9 bases map to TRBD2. The sequence came from a woman in her seventies with acute or convalescent COVID-19. The CDR3 loop reads CARRVHGGGEAGELFF. The DNA for the CDR3 is TGTGCCCGCCGCGTCCACGGCGGGGGGGAGGCCGGGGAGCTGTTTTTT.